The 22 T cell receptor beta chains below were found in one sample sequenced in a study of blood T cell repertoires in COVID-19. TCRdb keeps only in-frame clones here, not all; method: immunoSEQ multiplex PCR. The data hold around 400,000 clones, with approximately 91% observed a single time. Sequences were obtained from PBMCs or T cells enriched from blood (not recorded which). These TCRs come from a woman aged 40 to 50 who had been exposed to COVID-19.

This rearrangement joins TRBV5-4 to TRBJ1-2; 7 bases agree with TRBD1. The J segment lost 0 bases and the V segment lost 0 bases, leaving 11 bases of the junction unmatched. Germline V gene lookup returns CDR1 SGHNT and CDR2 YYREEE (reference sequence). CDR3 length: 18 residues. The CDR3 loop is CASSLAPGTAASNYGYTF. DNA of the CDR3: TGTGCCAGCAGCTTGGCCCCCGGGACAGCTGCCTCTAACTATGGCTACACCTTC. The variable domain in full, completed from reference TRBV5-4 and TRBJ1-2, reads ETGVTQSPTHLIKTRGQQVTLRCSSQSGHNTVSWYQQALGQGPQFIFQYYREEENGRGNFPPRFSGLQFPNYSSELNVNALELDDSALYLCASSLAPGTAASNYGYTFGSGTRLTVV.

The count of this clone is one. The V and J genes are TRBV7-9 and TRBJ1-1, with a possible D match to TRBD1 (6 bases). This CDR3 comprises 14 residues. The germline V and J ends were trimmed by 5 bases and 1 base, with 11 bases remaining between them. Per germline, CDR1 SEHNR and CDR2 FQNEAQ (reference sequence). The CDR3 loop is CASSRGAENTEAFF. The CDR3 nucleotides read TGTGCCAGCAGCCGGGGGGCCGAGAACACTGAAGCTTTCTTT. Full variable domain (outside the CDR3, taken from reference TRBV7-9 and TRBJ1-1): DTGVSQNPRHKITKRGQNVTFRCDPISEHNRLYWYRQTLGQGPEFLTYFQNEAQLEKSRLLSDRFSAERPKGSFSTLEIQRTEQGDSAMYLCASSRGAENTEAFFGQGTRLTVV.

CDR3 bases: TGTGCCAGTAGTATAGAGGCGCTCGGGAACTATGGCTACACCTTC. Translating gives CASSIEALGNYGYTF. This chain links TRBV19 with TRBJ1-2; D not certain. V lost 0 bases and J 2 bases, leaving 10 bases between the germline ends. Germline CDR1 is LNHDA and CDR2 is SQIVND (reference sequence). This CDR3 contains 15 residues.

The V gene is TRBV14, the J gene TRBJ1-4; D unresolved. Trimming pared 4 bases from V and 11 bases from J, leaving 14 bases between. There are 13 residues in the CDR3. Germline V gene lookup returns CDR1 SGHDN and CDR2 FVKESK. CDR3 coding DNA: TGTGCCAGCAGCCCCGTCCAAGGCGGGAAACTGTTTTTT. This gives the protein CASSPVQGGKLFF.

The chain joins TRBV24-1 to TRBJ1-6; D remains unclear. The germline V gene has CDR1 KGHDR and CDR2 SFDVKD. The CDR3 has 13 amino acids. V was shortened by 4 bases and J by 10 bases, with 10 bases between the two germline ends. The CDR3 DNA reads TGTGCCACCAGTGAAGAAGACTGGTCACCCCTCCACTTT. Encoded protein: CATSEEDWSPLHF.

The chain employs TRBV6-5 and TRBJ1-1; no definite D call. The CDR3 spans 13 residues. The germline V gene has CDR1 MNHEY and CDR2 SVGAGI. The germline V and J ends were trimmed by 5 bases and 0 bases, with 7 bases remaining between them. The CDR3 here is CASSRSLNTEAFF. The CDR3 bases are TGTGCCAGCAGTCGCAGTCTGAACACTGAAGCTTTCTTT.

CDR3 in amino acids: CASSLNRGHGYTF. The CDR3 coding sequence is TGTGCCAGCAGTTTAAATAGGGGGCATGGCTACACCTTC. The J gene is TRBJ1-2, the V gene TRBV27; 7 bases are a match to TRBD1. V trimming: 2 bases; J trimming: 6 bases; junction bases outside the gene matches: 3. Germline V lookup: CDR1 MNHEY, CDR2 SMNVEV (reference sequence). This CDR3 has 13 amino acids.

V is TRBV10-1 and J is TRBJ1-1; D uncertain. Germline V lookup: CDR1 WNHNN, CDR2 SYGVQD (reference sequence). The ends were cut back, 5 bases at V and 1 base at J, with 5 bases in the middle. This CDR3 has 12 amino acids. Here the CDR3 reads CASSIGNTEAFF. CDR3 in DNA: TGCGCCAGCAGTATCGGGAACACTGAAGCTTTCTTT.

Here the CDR3 reads CASSEQGTQGQQYF. The CDR3 DNA sequence: TGTGCCAGCAGTGAACAAGGCACACAGGGCCAGCAGTACTTC. The chain joins TRBV6-1 to TRBJ2-7; D possibly corresponds to TRBD1 (6 bases). Germline V gives CDR1 MNHNS, CDR2 SASEGT. The length of the CDR3 is 14 residues. The germline V and J ends were trimmed by 2 bases and 8 bases, with 16 bases remaining between them.

The chain uses TRBV2 and TRBJ1-2; the D gene is possibly TRBD1 (5 bases). V gave up 2 bases and J gave up 6 bases, with 13 bases separating them. In germline, CDR1 is SNHLY, CDR2 FYNNEI. The length of the CDR3 is 14 residues. CDR3 protein: CASSESGFDDGYTF. For the CDR3, the DNA is TGTGCCAGCAGTGAATCAGGGTTCGACGATGGCTACACCTTC.

The rearrangement joins TRBV6-1 to TRBJ1-5; 8 bases agree with TRBD1. Germline V gives CDR1 MNHNS, CDR2 SASEGT. This CDR3 is 15 amino acids long. Trimming cost V 2 bases and J 6 bases; bases outside gene matches: 6. This chain's CDR3 is CASSELAGGVQPQHF. The DNA for the CDR3 is TGTGCCAGCAGTGAATTGGCAGGGGGCGTTCAGCCCCAGCATTTT.

The table lists this clone with a few counts. The CDR3: CAISEGQGVGYGYTF. The CDR3 region has the DNA TGTGCCATCAGTGAGGGACAGGGAGTTGGCTATGGCTACACCTTC. The chain links TRBV10-3 to TRBJ1-2; TRBD1 matches 8 bases. CDR3 size: 15 residues. The V segment lost 2 bases and the J segment 4 bases; nucleotides outside the gene matches: 6. Germline V gene lookup returns CDR1 ENHRY and CDR2 SYGVKD.

The chain is built from TRBV28 and TRBJ1-1, with 7 bases lining up with TRBD1. After removal of 7 bases from V and 5 bases from J, the junction contained 13 bases not matched to a gene. Germline V gene sequence: CDR1 MDHEN, CDR2 SYDVKM. This CDR3 has 15 residues. This chain's CDR3 is CASTDLGGVRTEAFF. The CDR3 nucleotides read TGTGCCAGCACCGATTTAGGGGGCGTCAGGACTGAAGCTTTCTTT.

V gene TRBV4-3 combines with J gene TRBJ2-7, with TRBD2 as a possible D gene (5 bases). Trimming took 0 bases from V and 2 from J, leaving 11 bases between them. Germline V gene data show CDR1 as LGHNA and CDR2 as YSLEER. This CDR3 is 15 amino acids long. CDR3 protein: CASSQDRGMTYEQYF. Written as DNA, the CDR3 is TGCGCCAGCAGCCAAGATCGGGGTATGACCTACGAGCAGTACTTC.

This chain joins TRBV18 and TRBJ2-7; 8 nucleotides match TRBD1. Germline V gene sequence: CDR1 KGHSH, CDR2 LQKENI. The CDR3 runs 15 residues. Trimming removed 1 base from V and 3 bases from J; junction bases left unmatched: 5. The CDR3 DNA reads TGTGCCAGCTCACCACTACAGGGGGGATACTACGAGCAGTACTTC. It specifies CASSPLQGGYYEQYF.

On this clone itself: The same CDR3 also results from other DNA sequences found in this sample. V is TRBV7-9 and J is TRBJ1-2, with 8 bases lining up with TRBD1. The germline V gene encodes CDR1 SEHNR and CDR2 FQNEAQ (reference sequence). The CDR3 has 13 amino acids. The V segment lost 4 bases and the J segment 4 bases; nucleotides outside the gene matches: 2. In nucleotides, the CDR3 is TGTGCCAGCAGCTCAGGACAGGGCTATGGCTACACCTTC. Residues: CASSSGQGYGYTF.

The chain combines TRBV10-3 with TRBJ2-5; 9 bases align to TRBD1. V lost 6 bases to trimming and J lost 2 bases; unmatched junction nucleotides: 7. CDR1 and CDR2 from the germline V gene are ENHRY and SYGVKD. The CDR3 is 15 amino acids. The CDR3 is CAISSPGTGQETQYF. CDR3 nucleotides: TGTGCCATCAGCAGCCCCGGGACAGGGCAAGAGACCCAGTACTTC.

The V call is TRBV27, the J call TRBJ1-2; 8 nucleotides match TRBD1. Germline V CDR1 and CDR2: MNHEY, SMNVEV (reference sequence). The CDR3 extends over 16 amino acids. Unmatched junction bases numbered 11, after V lost 2 bases and J lost 6 bases. CDR3 amino acids: CASSLTFTGGPNGYTF. In nucleotides, the CDR3 is TGTGCCAGCAGTTTAACCTTCACAGGGGGTCCCAATGGCTACACCTTC.

This chain links TRBV2 with TRBJ1-1; 9 nucleotides match TRBD1. Germline values: CDR1 SNHLY, CDR2 FYNNEI. V lost 8 bases to trimming and J lost 1 base; unmatched junction nucleotides: 8. The CDR3 is 15 amino acids. CDR3 sequence: CASPKAGQGNTEAFF. The CDR3 region has the DNA TGTGCCAGCCCTAAGGCGGGACAGGGGAACACTGAAGCTTTCTTT. Drawing the rest from reference TRBV2 and TRBJ1-1, the complete variable domain is EPEVTQTPSHQVTQMGQEVILRCVPISNHLYFYWYRQILGQKVEFLVSFYNNEISEKSEIFDDQFSVERPDGSNFTLKIRSTKLEDSAMYFCASPKAGQGNTEAFFGQGTRLTVV.

The rearrangement links TRBV5-3 to TRBJ1-5; D is uncertain. TRBV5-3 is designated an ORF whose function remains uncertain. This CDR3 contains 16 residues. Trimming stripped 1 base from V and 1 base from J, with 12 bases between. CDR3 residues: CARSLPCGGSNQPQHF. Here the CDR3 DNA reads TGTGCCAGAAGCTTGCCGTGTGGAGGAAGCAATCAGCCCCAGCATTTT.

The chain has TRBV7-9 and TRBJ1-2; 8 bases align to TRBD1. After removal of 5 bases from V and 6 bases from J, the junction contained 11 bases not matched to a gene. Germline V gives CDR1 SEHNR, CDR2 FQNEAQ (reference sequence). This CDR3 comprises 15 residues. The CDR3 DNA reads as TGTGCCAGCAGCCGCGACGTGGGACAGGAGCATGGCTACACCTTC. This gives the protein CASSRDVGQEHGYTF.

V is TRBV5-1 and J is TRBJ1-2, with TRBD1 matching over 8 bases. Unmatched junction bases numbered 7, after V lost 0 bases and J lost 3 bases. The V gene's germline CDR1 is SGHRS and CDR2 YFSETQ. CDR3 length: 16 residues. Here the CDR3 reads CASSLVSGTGYYGYTF. CDR3 DNA sequence: TGCGCCAGCAGCTTGGTATCCGGGACAGGATACTATGGCTACACCTTC.